The clone carrying this T cell receptor beta chain was counted many times. Its target is unknown. The source of the sample is a study of beta chain features in type 1 diabetes. Study-level background: Examined across all samples were just under 110,000,000 sorted cells. Points from the study as a whole: Patients with type 1 diabetes carried fewer insertions and had more deletions at their VDJ junctions.

Cells sorted by CD45RO/CCR7/CD25/CD127/CD95/CD27 comprised CD4+ naive, central memory, regulatory and stem cell-like memory cells. The isolated RNA, all of it, was reverse transcribed, so expressed TCRB transcripts were what got sequenced. Assay: immunoSEQ multiplex PCR; the TCRdb copy retains only in-frame clones and omits some. Of about 410,000 clones in the sample, over 11% were seen once. The receptor's source is a man aged 25-45 years in good health. Sequencing was done on a sample of naive CD4+ T cells from blood.

DNA for the CDR3: TGCGCCAGCAGCCACGCTACAGGGTCAGGGGCCAACGTCCTGACTTTC. This codes for CASSHATGSGANVLTF. The rearrangement links TRBV4-3 to TRBJ2-6, with D tentatively TRBD1 (6 bases). There are 16 residues in the CDR3. Deletions cut 3 bases from V and 4 bases from J, with 13 bases between. CDR1 and CDR2 (germline): LGHNA, YSLEER.